This T cell receptor beta chain was observed in a study of OX40 agonist ivuxolimab in advanced cancers. A note on this clone: Its antigen is not known.

Assay: immunoSEQ multiplex PCR; the TCRdb copy retains only in-frame clones and omits some. The sample lists around 88,000 clones, about 90% occurring once. CDR1 and CDR2 from the germline V gene are SNHLY and FYNNEI. Trimming shortened V by 6 bases and J by 6 bases, and 15 bases separated the two germline ends. CDR3 length: 14 residues. Study-level results: At doses 0.1 to 3.0 mg/kg, CD4+ and CD8+ clones expanded.

The chain carries TRBV2 and TRBJ2-1; D is unresolved. The sequencing used CD4+ or CD8+ T cells sorted from blood, collected in a trial of the OX40 agonist ivuxolimab. The sequence was obtained from an adult with an advanced solid tumor such as melanoma, head and neck, liver or kidney cancer. The CDR3 sequence is CASRSTLTPNEQFF. The CDR3 bases are TGTGCCAGCAGGAGCACCCTTACACCCAATGAGCAGTTCTTC.